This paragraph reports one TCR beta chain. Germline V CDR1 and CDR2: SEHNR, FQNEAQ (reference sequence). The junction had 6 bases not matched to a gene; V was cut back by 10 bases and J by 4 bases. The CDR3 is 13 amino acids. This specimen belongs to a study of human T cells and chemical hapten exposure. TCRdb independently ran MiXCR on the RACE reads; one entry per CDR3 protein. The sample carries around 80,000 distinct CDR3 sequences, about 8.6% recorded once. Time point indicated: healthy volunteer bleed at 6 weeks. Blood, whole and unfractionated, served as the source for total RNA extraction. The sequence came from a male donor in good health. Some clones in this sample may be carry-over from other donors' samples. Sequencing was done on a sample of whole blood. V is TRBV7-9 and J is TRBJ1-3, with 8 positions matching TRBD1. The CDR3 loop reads CATRQGTGNTIYF. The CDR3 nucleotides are TGTGCCACCCGACAGGGGACAGGAAACACCATATATTTT.